The rows below give T cell receptor beta chains drawn from one sample of a study of shared clonotypes between healthy human individuals. The protocol was immunoSEQ multiplex PCR, while the TCRdb copy is restricted to in-frame clones and leaves out a portion. The sample includes about 510,000 clones, roughly 85% of them seen just once. Sequenced material: PBMCs. These receptors originate from a woman aged 40 to 50 in good health. Some clones in this sample may be carry-over from other donors' samples. Both conserved end residues are part of each CDR3. A D gene is named only where the DNA matches it firmly. A clone size is listed for some rows: how often the clone was seen (once, few, many), or a class if it is expanded.

CDR3nt	CDR3aa	v_gene	j_gene	abundance	d_gene
TGTGCCAGCAGTGTCGGGCAAGAGACCCAGTACTTC	CASSVGQETQYF	TRBV28	TRBJ2-5	-	-
TGTGCCTGGAAAAGGGCGAACACTGAAGCTTTCTTT	CAWKRANTEAFF	TRBV30	TRBJ1-1	-	-
TGTGCCAGCAGCCAGACAGGGGAGACTGAAGCTTTCTTT	CASSQTGETEAFF	TRBV7-9	TRBJ1-1	-	TRBD1
TGTGCCAGCAGGCCCCAGTACTTC	CASRPQYF	TRBV7-9	TRBJ2-5	-	-
TGCGCCAGCAGCTACGGACTAGCGGATAGCACAGATACGCAGTATTTT	CASSYGLADSTDTQYF	TRBV5-1	TRBJ2-3	-	TRBD2
TGTGCCAGCAGTCAACTACTAAAAGGGTCCGTTGGCAATCAGCCCCAGCATTTT	CASSQLLKGSVGNQPQHF	TRBV28	TRBJ1-5	-	-
TGTGCCAGAAGCTTGTTCATGTGGCGCGAATCCTATGGCTACACCTTC	CARSLFMWRESYGYTF	TRBV5-3	TRBJ1-2	-	-
TGTGCCAGTAGCAACGGGATAGGGCAAGAGACCCAGTACTTC	CASSNGIGQETQYF	TRBV19	TRBJ2-5	-	-
TGTGCCAGCAGCACTGGCGTACCGGGACAACTCCTACGAGCGTTTCGGGACATTCAGTACTTC	CASSTGVPGQLLRAFRDIQYF	TRBV21-1	TRBJ2-4	-	-
TGCGCCAGCAGCCAAGGCCTTGGACGGTTTAATGAAAAACTGTTTTTT	CASSQGLGRFNEKLFF	TRBV4-1	TRBJ1-4	-	-
TGTGCCAGCAGTGAAGCGTTAGGGTATGAGCAGTTCTTC	CASSEALGYEQFF	TRBV6-1	TRBJ2-1	-	-
TGTGCCAGCAGTGAAAGGTGGGACAGGGCAGGCGAGCAGTACTTC	CASSERWDRAGEQYF	TRBV6-1	TRBJ2-7	-	TRBD1
TGCGCCAGCAGCCTCACGAGTGCTAGCACAGATACGCAGTATTTT	CASSLTSASTDTQYF	TRBV4-1	TRBJ2-3	-	-
TGTGCCAGCAGTAATGACAGGATCACTGAAAAACTGTTTTTT	CASSNDRITEKLFF	TRBV28	TRBJ1-4	-	-
TGTGCCAGTAGTATACGGAGAGCTAGCACAGATACGCAGTATTTT	CASSIRRASTDTQYF	TRBV19	TRBJ2-3	-	-
TGTGCCAGCAGTTACCGGACAGATAACACCGGGGAGCTGTTTTTT	CASSYRTDNTGELFF	TRBV6-5	TRBJ2-2	many	-
TGTGCCAGCTCACCAACTGAGACTAGCGGGAGATTCACAGATACGCAGTATTTT	CASSPTETSGRFTDTQYF	TRBV18	TRBJ2-3	-	TRBD2
TGTGCCAGCTCACCAGTTGGGAATAATGGACAGGGTGCCACCGGGGAGCTGTTTTTT	CASSPVGNNGQGATGELFF	TRBV18	TRBJ2-2	-	TRBD1
TGCGCCAGCAGCTTGGGACTAGGAGGCGATACGCAGTATTTT	CASSLGLGGDTQYF	TRBV5-1	TRBJ2-3	-	-
TGTGCCAGCAGCTTAGACAGGGGAGCCGGCGAGCAGTACTTC	CASSLDRGAGEQYF	TRBV7-2	TRBJ2-7	few	TRBD1
TGTGCCAGCAGTAGTAACAGGGGAAGCAATCAGCCCCAGCATTTT	CASSSNRGSNQPQHF	TRBV2	TRBJ1-5	-	TRBD1
TGTGCCAGCAGTGACTTAACAGGGTATATGGAGACCCAGTACTTC	CASSDLTGYMETQYF	TRBV6-1	TRBJ2-5	-	-
TGTGCCAGCAGCTTAGAGACAGGGGGGGTATCGGAGCAGTTCTTC	CASSLETGGVSEQFF	TRBV7-9	TRBJ2-1	-	TRBD1
TGTGCCAGCAGACAGGGGATGCCCTACGAGCAGTACTTC	CASRQGMPYEQYF	TRBV28	TRBJ2-7	-	TRBD1
TGTGCCAGCAGCACTAACAGGGCACATGAGCAGTTCTTC	CASSTNRAHEQFF	TRBV5-4	TRBJ2-1	-	-
TGTGCCAGTAGCAATCCGGGGGATTGGGGCAATCAGCCCCAGCATTTT	CASSNPGDWGNQPQHF	TRBV19	TRBJ1-5	-	-
TGTGCCAGCTCCCTCGGCGGACTAGCGGGAGGGTCCGAGCAGTACTTC	CASSLGGLAGGSEQYF	TRBV28	TRBJ2-7	-	TRBD2
TGTGCCAGCAGCTTAGAGGACAGGCAGCACGGCTACACCTTC	CASSLEDRQHGYTF	TRBV7-8	TRBJ1-2	-	TRBD1
TGTGCCAGCAGCCAAATCAGTAGCACAGATACGCAGTATTTT	CASSQISSTDTQYF	TRBV7-2	TRBJ2-3	-	-
TGTGCCAGCAGCTTGGTCAGGAATCAGCCCCAGCATTTT	CASSLVRNQPQHF	TRBV5-8	TRBJ1-5	many	-
TGTGCCTGGACCTCCCCCCCCCGACTAGCGATCACCTACGAGCAGTACTTC	CAWTSPPRLAITYEQYF	TRBV30	TRBJ2-7	-	TRBD2
TGTGCCAGCCCTTACACTGCAGGGGAGGGCTATGGCTACACCTTC	CASPYTAGEGYGYTF	TRBV27	TRBJ1-2	-	-
TGTGCCAGCAGCCGCGGACAGGGGATGCCCTACGAGCAGTACTTC	CASSRGQGMPYEQYF	TRBV7-8	TRBJ2-7	-	TRBD1
TGTGCCAGCACTAGCGGCACCGGGGAGCTGTTTTTT	CASTSGTGELFF	TRBV2	TRBJ2-2	many	TRBD2
TGTGCCAGCAGTTTTTGGGGGTTTACAGATACGCAGTATTTT	CASSFWGFTDTQYF	TRBV27	TRBJ2-3	-	-
TGTGCCAGCAGGTCATATCATGCAGCTAATGAAAAACTGTTTTTT	CASRSYHAANEKLFF	TRBV11-2	TRBJ1-4	-	-
TGCGCCAGCAGCCCACAGGGGGGCCCTGGGGCCAACGTCCTGACTTTC	CASSPQGGPGANVLTF	TRBV5-1	TRBJ2-6	-	TRBD1
TGTGCCAGCAGCTTTAAAGGACTGTCTACGGAGCAGTACTTC	CASSFKGLSTEQYF	TRBV5-4	TRBJ2-7	-	-
TGCGCCAGCAGCTTGGACGGGGCTACCCACTACGAGCAGTACTTC	CASSLDGATHYEQYF	TRBV5-1	TRBJ2-7	-	-
TGTGCCAGCAGTTTATCGCGCGGGGTAATCTACGAGCAGTACTTC	CASSLSRGVIYEQYF	TRBV27	TRBJ2-7	-	-
TGTGCCAGCAGCTTACGGCAGCCGACCGGGGAGCTGTTTTTT	CASSLRQPTGELFF	TRBV7-6	TRBJ2-2	once	-
TGTGCCAGTAGTATAGGAACAGGATCCTACGAGCAGTACTTC	CASSIGTGSYEQYF	TRBV19	TRBJ2-7	-	-
TGTGCCAGCAGCGTGGGCGGGAGGTCCTACAATGAGCAGTTCTTC	CASSVGGRSYNEQFF	TRBV9	TRBJ2-1	-	TRBD2
TGTGCCAGCAGCTTAGTTTTCTGGGGTAACGGCGAGCAGTACTTC	CASSLVFWGNGEQYF	TRBV7-2	TRBJ2-7	-	-
TGTGCCAGCAGCCAAGATCTGCGACTAGCGGGGGTCCAAGAGACCCAGTACTTC	CASSQDLRLAGVQETQYF	TRBV4-2	TRBJ2-5	once	TRBD2
TGTGCCAGCAGTGGATGGACTAGCGGCCACGAGCAGTACTTC	CASSGWTSGHEQYF	TRBV6-6	TRBJ2-7	once	TRBD2
TGTGCCAGTAGTATAGACTTGCTATCCATTCAGTACTTC	CASSIDLLSIQYF	TRBV19	TRBJ2-4	-	-
TGTGCCAGCAGTTCCTCCGGGACTAGCCCCGATACGCAGTATTTT	CASSSSGTSPDTQYF	TRBV28	TRBJ2-3	once	TRBD2
TGTGCCAGCAGTCTTGACCACCTTAAGCTGTTTTTT	CASSLDHLKLFF	TRBV6-5	TRBJ2-2	-	-
TGTGCCAGTAGTATAGGTCGGAATAATTCACCCCTCCACTTT	CASSIGRNNSPLHF	TRBV19	TRBJ1-6	-	-
TGTGCCAGCAGCCTGGGGGGGCATAATGAAAAACTGTTTTTT	CASSLGGHNEKLFF	TRBV7-2	TRBJ1-4	-	-
TGTGCCAGCAGCTTGGGTCCCGGGACAGACTATGGCTACACCTTC	CASSLGPGTDYGYTF	TRBV5-6	TRBJ1-2	-	TRBD1
TGTGCCAGCAGTCCGACTAGCAGACAAGCGCAGTTCTTC	CASSPTSRQAQFF	TRBV7-3	TRBJ2-1	-	TRBD2
TGCGCCAGCAGCCGGTACACCGGGGAGCTGTTTTTT	CASSRYTGELFF	TRBV5-1	TRBJ2-2	-	-
TGTGCCAGCAGCACCGACAGCTCCTACGAGCAGTACTTC	CASSTDSSYEQYF	TRBV11-1	TRBJ2-7	-	-
TGTGCCTGGAGTGCAAGCATCGGGGGCCAGCCCCAGCATTTT	CAWSASIGGQPQHF	TRBV30	TRBJ1-5	few	-
TGTGCCAGCAGTGACTCGGCGGGAGGGCGAGAAGAGCAGTTCTTC	CASSDSAGGREEQFF	TRBV6-4	TRBJ2-1	many	TRBD2
TGTGCCAGCAGCTTAGGCCGGAGCTCCTACGAGCAGTACTTC	CASSLGRSSYEQYF	TRBV7-6	TRBJ2-7	many	-